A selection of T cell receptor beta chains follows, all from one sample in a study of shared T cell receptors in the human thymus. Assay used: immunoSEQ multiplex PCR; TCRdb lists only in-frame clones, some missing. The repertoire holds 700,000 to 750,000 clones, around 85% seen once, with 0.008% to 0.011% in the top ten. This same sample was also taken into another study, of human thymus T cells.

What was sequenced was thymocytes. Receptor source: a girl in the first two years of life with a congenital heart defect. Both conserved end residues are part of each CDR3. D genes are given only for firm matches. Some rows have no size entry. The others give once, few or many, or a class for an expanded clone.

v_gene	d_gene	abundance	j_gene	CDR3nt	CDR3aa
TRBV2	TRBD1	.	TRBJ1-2	TGTGCCAGCTGGAGACAGGGGGCCTATGGCTACACCTTC	CASWRQGAYGYTF
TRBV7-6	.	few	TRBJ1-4	TGTGCCAGCAGCCCATGGATTGGGGGGGAGGGCGAAAAACTGTTTTTT	CASSPWIGGEGEKLFF
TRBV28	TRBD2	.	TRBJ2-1	TGTGCCAGCAGTCCCCCGACTAGCGGGGGGGCGAGCTCCTACAATGAGCAGTTCTTC	CASSPPTSGGASSYNEQFF
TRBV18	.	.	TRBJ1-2	TGTGCCAGCTCACGCCCCCAGGGCCGCCCCCTCTATGGCTACACCTTC	CASSRPQGRPLYGYTF
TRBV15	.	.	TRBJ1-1	TGTGCCACCAGCAGAGACGAGCCCGCGGCCACTGAAGCTTTCTTT	CATSRDEPAATEAFF
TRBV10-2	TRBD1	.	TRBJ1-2	TGCGCCAGCAGTAGGGGGGATGACAGGGGAAGATATGGCTACACCTTC	CASSRGDDRGRYGYTF
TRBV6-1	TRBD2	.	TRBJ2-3	TGTGCCGGGGGCCGGGGGGGCATCCCGGCAGATACGCAGTATTTT	CAGGRGGIPADTQYF
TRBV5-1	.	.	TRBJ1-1	TGCGCCAGCAGCTTGAGGAGAGGGGACAAAAACACTGAAGCCTTCTTT	CASSLRRGDKNTEAFF
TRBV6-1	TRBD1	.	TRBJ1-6	TGTGCCAGCAGTGAGGACAGGGGGGGCTCCTATAATTCACCCCTCCACTTT	CASSEDRGGSYNSPLHF
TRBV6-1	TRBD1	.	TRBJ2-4	TGTGCCAGCAGTGCAGGGACAGCGAAAAGGGCCAAAAACATTCAGTACTTC	CASSAGTAKRAKNIQYF
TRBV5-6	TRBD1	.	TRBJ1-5	TGTGCCAGCAGCCGACAGGGGCGGAATCAGCCCCAGCATTTT	CASSRQGRNQPQHF
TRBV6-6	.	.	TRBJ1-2	TGTGCCAGCACCGCCGGGGGTGGCTACACCTTC	CASTAGGGYTF
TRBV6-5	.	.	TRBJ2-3	TGTGCCAGCACGTTCGCCCAGGCAGGCACAGATACGCAGTATTTT	CASTFAQAGTDTQYF
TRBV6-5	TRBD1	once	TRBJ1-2	TGTGCCAGCAGTTCGGGACCGGGACAGAAATACTATGGCTACACCTTC	CASSSGPGQKYYGYTF
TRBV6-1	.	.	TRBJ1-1	TGTGCCAGCAGTGGTATTTTGGGCAGGAACACTGAAGCTTTCTTT	CASSGILGRNTEAFF
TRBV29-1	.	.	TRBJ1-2	TGCAGCGTTGAAGATCGGGCAGGGAGGTCGTACGGCTACACCTTC	CSVEDRAGRSYGYTF
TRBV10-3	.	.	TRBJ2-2	TGTGCCATCAGTGAGATACTCCCGATCACCGGGGAGCTGTTTTTT	CAISEILPITGELFF
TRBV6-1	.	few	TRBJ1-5	TGTGCCAGCAGTGAAGAAGTCCAGGGACAGCCCCAGCATTTT	CASSEEVQGQPQHF
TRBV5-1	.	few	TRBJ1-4	TGCGCCAGCAGCTCCTTGACAGCAACTAATGAAAAACTGTTTTTT	CASSSLTATNEKLFF
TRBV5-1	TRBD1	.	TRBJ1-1	TGCGCCAGCAGCGCGGTGGGACAGATCAACACTGAAGCTTTCTTT	CASSAVGQINTEAFF
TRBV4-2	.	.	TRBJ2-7	TGTGCCAGCAGCCAAGAACGGCGACTTTCTTCCAACTACGAGCAGTACTTC	CASSQERRLSSNYEQYF
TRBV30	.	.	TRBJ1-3	TGTGCCTGGAGTGTACGGTCGGAGGGGTCGGCTGGAAACACCATATATTTT	CAWSVRSEGSAGNTIYF
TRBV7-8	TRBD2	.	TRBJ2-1	TGTGCCAGCAGCTTAAAGCGGGGGATAGGCAATGAGCAGTTCTTC	CASSLKRGIGNEQFF
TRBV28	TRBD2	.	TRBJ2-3	TGTGCCAGCAGTTCAAGAGCGGGGCATTTTGGAGATACGCAGTATTTT	CASSSRAGHFGDTQYF
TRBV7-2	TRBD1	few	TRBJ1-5	TGTGCCAGCAGCTTTACAGGGGCGAATAGCAATCAGCCCCAGCATTTT	CASSFTGANSNQPQHF
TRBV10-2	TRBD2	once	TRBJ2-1	TGCGCCAGCAGCCCCGGGCTAGCGGGGGGTCCTGTTTACAATGAGCAGTTCTTC	CASSPGLAGGPVYNEQFF
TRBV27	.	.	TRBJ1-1	TGTGTCAGCAGTTTAGAAATAGCGCGTCGGAACACTGAAGCTTTCTTT	CVSSLEIARRNTEAFF
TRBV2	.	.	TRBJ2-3	TGTGCCAGCCTCTATCCGGGGAAGGGTACGCAGTATTTT	CASLYPGKGTQYF
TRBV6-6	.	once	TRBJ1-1	TGTGCCAGCAGTTACCCAACTCTGAACACTGAAGCTTTCTTT	CASSYPTLNTEAFF
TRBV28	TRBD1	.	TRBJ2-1	TGTGCCAGCAGCCAGATTAGGAGGCGGGACAGGGGGCTTCGGAATGAGCAGTTCTTC	CASSQIRRRDRGLRNEQFF
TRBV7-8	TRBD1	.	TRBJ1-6	TGTGCCAGCAGCTTAGTCGATAAGACAGGGGACTATAATTCACCCCTCCACTTT	CASSLVDKTGDYNSPLHF
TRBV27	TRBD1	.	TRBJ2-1	TGTGCCAGCCGACCCGGGACAGGAGAACTCGGCCTTTACCGCAATGAGCAGTTCTTC	CASRPGTGELGLYRNEQFF
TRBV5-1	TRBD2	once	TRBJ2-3	TGCGCCAGCAGCTGGACTAGCGGGGATGAAACAGATACGCAGTATTTT	CASSWTSGDETDTQYF
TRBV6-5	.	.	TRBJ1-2	TGTGCCAGCATGAATCCGGGATTCCGCTATGGCTACACCTTC	CASMNPGFRYGYTF
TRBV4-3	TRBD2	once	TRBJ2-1	TGCGCCAGCAGCCAAGAAAAGGGTCCTAAAAAAGCGGGGACCCGCAATGAGCAGTTCTTC	CASSQEKGPKKAGTRNEQFF
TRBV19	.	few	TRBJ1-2	TGTGCCAGTACCTCGCGGGGCGCAGATGGCTACACCTTC	CASTSRGADGYTF
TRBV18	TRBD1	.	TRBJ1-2	TGTGCCAGCTCACCGTTGGACAGGGAGAACTATGGCTACACCTTC	CASSPLDRENYGYTF
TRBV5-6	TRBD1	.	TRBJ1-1	TGTGCCAGCAGCCTGACTATTCGGACAGGGAGTACTGAAGCTTTCTTT	CASSLTIRTGSTEAFF
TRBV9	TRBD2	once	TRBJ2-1	TGTGCCAGCAGCGTGGAAGCGGGGGGGCCGTTCCGTGAGCAGTTCTTC	CASSVEAGGPFREQFF
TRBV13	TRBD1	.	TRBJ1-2	TGTGCCGGCAGCCCCAGGACAGGGCAAAACTATGGCTACACCTTC	CAGSPRTGQNYGYTF
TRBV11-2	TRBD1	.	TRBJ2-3	TGTGCCAGCAGCTCGGTTAAATTGGGACAGAGCACAGATACGCAGTATTTT	CASSSVKLGQSTDTQYF
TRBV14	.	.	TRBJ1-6	TGTGCCAGCAGCCAAGATATTCCGTGGAGGGGATGGAGTTCACCCCTCCACTTT	CASSQDIPWRGWSSPLHF
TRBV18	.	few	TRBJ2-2	TGTGCCAGCTCACCACCGGCGGGACTCAACACCGGGGAGCTGTTTTTT	CASSPPAGLNTGELFF
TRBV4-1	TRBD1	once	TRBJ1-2	TGCGCCAGCAGCCACCCTAGAGGGGACAGGGGGTATGGCTACACCTTC	CASSHPRGDRGYGYTF
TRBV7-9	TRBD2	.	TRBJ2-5	TGTGCCAGCACCCTAACTAGCGGGGGGAAAGAGACCCAGTACTTC	CASTLTSGGKETQYF
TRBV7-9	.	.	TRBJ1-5	TGTGCCAGCAGCTTAGAGGGGGTCTATCAGCCCCAGCATTTT	CASSLEGVYQPQHF
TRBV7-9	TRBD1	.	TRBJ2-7	TGTGCCAGCAGCTTACGGGACAGCTACGAGCAGTACTTC	CASSLRDSYEQYF
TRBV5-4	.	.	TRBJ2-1	TGTGCCAGCAGCTTGGGGCAGGGCGATGCCTACAATGAGCAGTTCTTC	CASSLGQGDAYNEQFF
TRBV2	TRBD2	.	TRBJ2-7	TGTGCCAGCAGGTCCTCTAGCGGGGGGGCCGGGGGGCAGTACTTC	CASRSSSGGAGGQYF
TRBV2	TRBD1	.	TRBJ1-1	TGTGCCAGCAGTGAAGATACAGGGGTAGTCACTGAAGCTTTCTTT	CASSEDTGVVTEAFF
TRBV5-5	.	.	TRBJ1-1	TGTGCCAGCAGCTTGTTTTCGGGTAGGAACGCTGAAGCTTTCTTT	CASSLFSGRNAEAFF
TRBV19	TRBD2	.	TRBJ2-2	TGTGCCAGTAGTCCCGGGACTAGCGGGTTGAGGACCGGGGAGCTGTTTTTT	CASSPGTSGLRTGELFF